The T cell receptor (beta chain) under discussion was sequenced for a study of T cells in Graves' hyperthyroidism and ophthalmopathy. Study-level points and caveats: Median prediction lead before ophthalmopathy onset was 6.5 to 7 months with the model.

Under 3 months was the duration of disease in ophthalmopathy patients, who also had a Clinical Activity Score of at least 3 and a NOSPECS grade of at least 4. Reasons for excluding patients were uncontrolled infection, other autoimmune disease, pregnancy or lactation. Amplification targeted TCR beta CDR3 regions from RNA transcripts. The TCR CDR3 first-round RT-PCR relied on the HTBI primer set. TCRdb reanalysed the multiplex PCR reads using MiXCR and keeps one entry per CDR3 protein. The repertoire has about half a million distinct CDR3 sequences, about 22% of them found once; the top ten carry under 55%. Details on this clonotype: Its antigen is not identified. This may be a read error: a much more frequent sequence differs by one nucleotide.

Trimming shortened V by 4 bases and J by 0 bases, and 12 bases separated the two germline ends. Germline CDR1 is SGHKS and CDR2 is YYEKEE (reference sequence). The CDR3 totals 15 residues. The specimen sequenced was blood. This clonotype was obtained from a woman in her seventies with Graves' ophthalmopathy. The V call is TRBV5-5, the J call TRBJ2-3; no definite D call. The CDR3 coding sequence is TGTGCCAGCAGCCTCGCCCTAGGGAGCACAGATACGCAGTATTTT. This encodes CASSLALGSTDTQYF. Based on the CDR3 plus reference TRBV5-5 and TRBJ2-3, the full variable domain is DAGVTQSPTHLIKTRGQQVTLRCSPISGHKSVSWYQQVLGQGPQFIFQYYEKEERGRGNFPDRFSARQFPNYSSELNVNALLLGDSALYLCASSLALGSTDTQYFGPGTRLTVL.